The present entry profiles one T cell receptor beta chain with its context. V gave up 3 bases and J gave up 7 bases; unmatched junction bases: 5. The CDR3 totals 15 residues. The germline V gene encodes CDR1 SGHTA and CDR2 FQGTGA. The sample comes from a study of blood T cell repertoires in COVID-19. Across the study: Samples of COVID-19 (acute and convalescent) were obtained from the United States, Italy and Spain. The analysed material was cDNA or gDNA that came from T cells, B-cell-depleted T cells, or PBMCs.

Libraries were prepared by immunoSEQ multiplex PCR; TCRdb keeps only in-frame clonotypes and omits some of them. This sample has 25,000 to 30,000 clones, with approximately 80% found just once. The sequence came from a woman in her seventies with acute or convalescent COVID-19. Sequencing was carried out using peripheral blood. The chain couples TRBV7-3 to TRBJ2-1, with 11 bases identical to TRBD2. CDR3 in DNA: TGTGCCAGCAGCTTCGGGACTAGCGGTTTAAATGAGCAGTTCTTC. Translation: CASSFGTSGLNEQFF.